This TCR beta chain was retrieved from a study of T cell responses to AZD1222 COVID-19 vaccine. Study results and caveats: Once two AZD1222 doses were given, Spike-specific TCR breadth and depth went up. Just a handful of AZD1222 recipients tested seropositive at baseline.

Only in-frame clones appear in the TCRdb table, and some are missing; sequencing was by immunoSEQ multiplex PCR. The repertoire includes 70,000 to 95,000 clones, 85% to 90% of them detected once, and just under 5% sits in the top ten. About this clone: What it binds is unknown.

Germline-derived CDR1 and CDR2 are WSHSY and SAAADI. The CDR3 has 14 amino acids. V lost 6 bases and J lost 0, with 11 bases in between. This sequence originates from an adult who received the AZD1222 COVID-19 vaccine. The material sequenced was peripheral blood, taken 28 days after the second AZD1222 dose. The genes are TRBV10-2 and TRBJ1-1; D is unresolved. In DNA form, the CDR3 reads TGCGCCAGCAGCCTGACGGTCATGAACACTGAAGCTTTCTTT. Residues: CASSLTVMNTEAFF.